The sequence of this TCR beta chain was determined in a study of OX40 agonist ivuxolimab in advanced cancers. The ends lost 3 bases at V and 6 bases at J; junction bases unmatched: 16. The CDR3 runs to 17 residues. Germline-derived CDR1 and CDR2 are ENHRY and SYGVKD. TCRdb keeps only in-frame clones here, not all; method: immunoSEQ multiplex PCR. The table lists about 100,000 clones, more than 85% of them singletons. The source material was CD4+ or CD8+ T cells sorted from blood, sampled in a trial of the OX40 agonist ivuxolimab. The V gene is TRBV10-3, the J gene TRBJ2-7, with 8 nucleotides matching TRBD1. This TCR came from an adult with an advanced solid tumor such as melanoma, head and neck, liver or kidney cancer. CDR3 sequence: CAISDEAGGGELVEQYF. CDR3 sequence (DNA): TGTGCCATCAGTGATGAGGCAGGGGGCGGCGAATTGGTCGAGCAGTACTTC.